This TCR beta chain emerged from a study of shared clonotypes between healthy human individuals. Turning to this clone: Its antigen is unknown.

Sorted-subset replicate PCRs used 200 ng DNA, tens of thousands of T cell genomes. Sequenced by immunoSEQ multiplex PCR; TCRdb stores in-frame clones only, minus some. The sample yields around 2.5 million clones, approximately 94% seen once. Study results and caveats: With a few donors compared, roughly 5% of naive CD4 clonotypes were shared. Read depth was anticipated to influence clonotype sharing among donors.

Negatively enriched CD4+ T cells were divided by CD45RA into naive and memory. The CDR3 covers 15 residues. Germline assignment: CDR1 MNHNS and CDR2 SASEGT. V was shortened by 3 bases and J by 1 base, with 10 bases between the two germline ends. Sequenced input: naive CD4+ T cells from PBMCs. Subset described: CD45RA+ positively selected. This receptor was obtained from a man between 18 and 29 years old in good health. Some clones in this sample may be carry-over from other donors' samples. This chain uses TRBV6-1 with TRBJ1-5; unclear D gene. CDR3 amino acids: CASSEGSLSNQPQHF. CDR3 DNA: TGTGCCAGCAGTGAGGGTTCTCTCAGCAATCAGCCCCAGCATTTT.